A single sample gave rise to the 12 T cell receptor beta chains below, sequenced in a study of metastatic and nonmetastatic thyroid tumors. Using MiXCR, TCRdb re-called clones from the PCR reads. This repertoire shows 4,500 to 5,000 clones, approximately 15% found once; its top ten account for over 15%. Nobody among the patients had been given any treatment before thyroid surgery. The sequenced material came from adjacent normal tissue. The receptors shown here come from a female donor with papillary thyroid cancer or a benign thyroid nodule (not recorded which). Some clones in this sample may be carry-over from other donors' samples.

In this sample, this clone turned up a few times. A junction boundary mismatches the germline segment, possibly from a read error. CDR3 nucleotide sequence: TGTGCCAGCATTGAAGGCATGAGCGGGGGCACCATATATTTT. It is translated as CASIEGMSGGTIYF. V usage is TRBV2 and J usage is TRBJ1-3, with TRBD1 as a possible D gene (5 bases). CDR1 is SNHLY, CDR2 FYNNEI, per germline. The CDR3 contains 14 residues.

This clone turned up a few times. A junction boundary mismatches the germline segment, possibly from a read error. The rearrangement uses TRBV6-2 or TRBV6-3 and TRBJ2-5; 13 nucleotides match TRBD2. The CDR3 loop spans 18 amino acids. Per germline, CDR1 MNHEY and CDR2 SVGEGT. The CDR3 coding sequence is TGTGCCAGCAGTTACTCGACTAGCGGGGGGTACCGCCGAGAGACCCGGTACTTC. Amino acid sequence: CASSYSTSGGYRRETRYF.

This clone counts as large. The chain uses TRBV6-1 and TRBJ1-2; D is possibly TRBD1 (5 bases). CDR1 is MNHNS, CDR2 SASEGT, per germline. V shed 4 bases and J shed 0 bases, with 15 bases lying between them. The CDR3 spans 16 residues. The CDR3, as DNA: TGTGCCAGCAGTGCAACCCAGGGCTTAGCTAACTATGGCTACACCTTC. Translating gives CASSATQGLANYGYTF.

This clone is deemed medium-sized. The genes are TRBV2 and TRBJ1-6; weak D call: TRBD1 (6 bases). Germline CDR1 and CDR2: SNHLY and FYNNEI. Trimming took off 8 bases at V and 8 bases at J, with 13 bases between the two ends. The CDR3 covers 13 residues. CDR3 protein: CASGRGMDSPLHF. CDR3 sequence (DNA): TGTGCCAGCGGCAGGGGAATGGATTCACCCCTCCACTTT.

This clone is judged medium-sized (0.01 to 0.1%). The V and J genes are TRBV11-2 and TRBJ1-6, with TRBD1 identical over 9 bases. Germline V gene lookup returns CDR1 SGHAT and CDR2 FQNNGV. V lost 5 bases, J lost 10 bases, and 9 bases stayed unmatched. This CDR3 is built from 15 residues. CDR3 sequence reads: CASSVTGTGNSPLHF. CDR3 sequence (DNA): TGTGCCAGCAGCGTTACCGGGACAGGGAACTCACCCCTCCACTTT.

This clone is termed medium-sized (0.01 to 0.1%). The chain has TRBV19 and TRBJ2-7; 7 bases agree with TRBD1. Trimming took 1 base from V and 3 from J; bases not matched to a gene: 3. Germline V gene lookup returns CDR1 LNHDA and CDR2 SQIVND (reference sequence). The CDR3 contains 14 residues. DNA for the CDR3: TGTGCCAGTAGTATAGGGGACAGCTACTACGAGCAGTACTTC. Protein product: CASSIGDSYYEQYF.

By sample share, this clone is medium-sized. This chain joins TRBV6-6 and TRBJ1-6, with a weak D call TRBD1 (6 bases). With 0 bases removed from V and 0 bases from J, the gap between germline ends came to 15 bases. Germline CDR1 reads MNHNY; CDR2 reads SVGAGI (reference sequence). The CDR3 runs to 19 residues. Written as DNA, the CDR3 is TGTGCCAGCAGTTACTCGATCGGGGGGCACGACTCCTATAATTCACCCCTCCACTTT. Protein product: CASSYSIGGHDSYNSPLHF.

This clone is large. The chain joins TRBV28 to TRBJ1-1; no clear D. The length of the CDR3 is 13 residues. Trimming pared 7 bases from V and 1 base from J, leaving 10 bases between. Germline V CDR1 and CDR2: MDHEN, SYDVKM. This CDR3 is CASTTFRNTEAFF. The CDR3 DNA reads as TGTGCCAGCACTACATTTAGGAACACTGAAGCTTTCTTT.

The genes are TRBV28 and TRBJ2-2, with D possibly being TRBD1 (6 bases). Germline CDR1 MDHEN, CDR2 SYDVKM. This CDR3 spans 15 amino acids. Between the trimmed V and J ends, which lost 5 bases and 7 bases, there was a span of 17 bases. The CDR3 sequence: CASSNLRGLFGELFF. The DNA of the CDR3 is TGTGCCAGCAGTAACCTCAGGGGCCTGTTCGGGGAGCTGTTTTTT.

Concerning this clone itself: One junction end disagrees with the germline gene, perhaps due to a read error. V gene TRBV27 combines with J gene TRBJ2-6, with D perhaps matching TRBD1 (5 bases). The CDR3 totals 14 residues. Germline loops: CDR1 MNHEY, CDR2 SMNVEV (reference sequence). CDR3 protein: CASSLSGKPNVMTF. The CDR3 DNA sequence: TGCGCCAGCAGTTTATCAGGGAAGCCCAACGTCATGACTTTC.

This clone is categorized as medium-sized. The CDR3 spells CASSLSGEGGSPNEQFF. DNA for the CDR3: TGTGCCAGCAGTTTATCAGGAGAGGGGGGGTCGCCCAATGAGCAGTTCTTC. This rearrangement joins TRBV27 to TRBJ2-1; TRBD2 might be the D (7 bases). Trimming removed 0 bases at V and 6 bases at J, with 18 bases between. The germline CDR1 and CDR2 sequences are MNHEY and SMNVEV (reference sequence). The CDR3 extends over 17 amino acids.

This clone is medium-sized. The chain couples TRBV20-1 to TRBJ2-7, with a weak D call TRBD1 (5 bases). Trimming left V 2 bases short and J 4 bases short, with 12 bases between. The germline V gene encodes CDR1 DFQATT and CDR2 SNEGSKA (reference sequence). The CDR3 has 13 residues. This CDR3 is CSARQGRSYEQYV. Here the CDR3 DNA reads TGCAGTGCTAGACAGGGTAGATCTTACGAGCAGTACGTC.